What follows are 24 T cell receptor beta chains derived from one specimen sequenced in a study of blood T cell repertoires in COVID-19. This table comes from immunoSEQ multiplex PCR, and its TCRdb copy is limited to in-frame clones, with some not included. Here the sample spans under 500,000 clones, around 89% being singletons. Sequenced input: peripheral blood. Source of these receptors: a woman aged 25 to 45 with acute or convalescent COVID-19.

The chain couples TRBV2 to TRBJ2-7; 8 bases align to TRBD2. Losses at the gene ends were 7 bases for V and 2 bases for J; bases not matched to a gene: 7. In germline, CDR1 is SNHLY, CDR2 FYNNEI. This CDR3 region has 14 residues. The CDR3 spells CASTSGGRTYEQYF. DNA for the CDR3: TGTGCCAGCACCAGCGGCGGGAGGACCTACGAGCAGTACTTC. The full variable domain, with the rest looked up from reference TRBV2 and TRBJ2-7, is EPEVTQTPSHQVTQMGQEVILRCVPISNHLYFYWYRQILGQKVEFLVSFYNNEISEKSEIFDDQFSVERPDGSNFTLKIRSTKLEDSAMYFCASTSGGRTYEQYFGPGTRLTVT.

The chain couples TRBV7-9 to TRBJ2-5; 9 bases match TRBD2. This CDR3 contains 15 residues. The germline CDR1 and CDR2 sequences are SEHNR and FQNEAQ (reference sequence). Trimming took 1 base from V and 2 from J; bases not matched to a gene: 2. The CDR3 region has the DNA TGTGCCAGCAGCTTAGGGACTAGCGTTCAAGAGACCCAGTACTTC. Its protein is CASSLGTSVQETQYF.

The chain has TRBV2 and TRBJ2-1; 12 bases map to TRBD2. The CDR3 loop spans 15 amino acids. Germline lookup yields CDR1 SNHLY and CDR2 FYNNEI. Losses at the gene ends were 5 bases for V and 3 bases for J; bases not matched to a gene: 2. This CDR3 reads CASSLAGGNYNEQFF. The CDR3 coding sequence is TGTGCCAGCAGTCTAGCGGGGGGGAACTACAATGAGCAGTTCTTC.

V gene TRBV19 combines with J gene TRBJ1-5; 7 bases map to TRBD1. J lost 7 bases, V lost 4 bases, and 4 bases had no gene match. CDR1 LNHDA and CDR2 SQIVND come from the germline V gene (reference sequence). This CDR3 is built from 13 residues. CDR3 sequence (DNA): TGTGCCAGTAGTAGTACAGGGGTCCAGCCCCAGCATTTT. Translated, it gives CASSSTGVQPQHF.

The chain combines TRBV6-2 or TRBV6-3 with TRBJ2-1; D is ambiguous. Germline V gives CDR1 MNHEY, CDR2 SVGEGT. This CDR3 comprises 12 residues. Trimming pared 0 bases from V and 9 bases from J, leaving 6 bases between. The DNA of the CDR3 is TGTGCCAGCAGTTACTCGATCAGTGAGCAGTTCTTC. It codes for CASSYSISEQFF.

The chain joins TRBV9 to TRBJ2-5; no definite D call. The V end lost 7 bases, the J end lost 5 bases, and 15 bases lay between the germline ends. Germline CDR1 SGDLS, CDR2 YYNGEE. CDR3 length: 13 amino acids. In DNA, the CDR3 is TGTGCCAGCTCTGAATCAGGCCAGGAGACCCAGTACTTC. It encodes CASSESGQETQYF.

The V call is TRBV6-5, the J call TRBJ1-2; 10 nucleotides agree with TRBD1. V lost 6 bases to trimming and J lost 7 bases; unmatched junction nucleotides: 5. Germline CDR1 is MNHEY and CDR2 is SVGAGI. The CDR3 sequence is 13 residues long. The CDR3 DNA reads TGTGCCAGCAGGTCGGGACAGGGGTCTGGCTACACCTTC. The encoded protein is CASRSGQGSGYTF.

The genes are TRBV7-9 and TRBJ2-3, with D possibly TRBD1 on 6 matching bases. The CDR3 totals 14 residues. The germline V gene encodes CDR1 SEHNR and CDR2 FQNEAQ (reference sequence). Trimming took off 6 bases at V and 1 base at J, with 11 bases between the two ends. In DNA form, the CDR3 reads TGTGCCAGCAGTTCCTCAGGGGGCACAGATACGCAGTATTTT. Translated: CASSSSGGTDTQYF.

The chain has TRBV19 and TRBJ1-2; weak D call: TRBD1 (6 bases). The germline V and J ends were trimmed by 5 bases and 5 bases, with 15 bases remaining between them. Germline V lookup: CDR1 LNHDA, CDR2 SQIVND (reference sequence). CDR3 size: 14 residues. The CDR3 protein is CASSFRGALYGYTF. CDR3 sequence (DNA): TGTGCCAGTAGTTTCCGGGGGGCGCTTTATGGCTACACCTTC. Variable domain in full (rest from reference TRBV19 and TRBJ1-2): DGGITQSPKYLFRKEGQNVTLSCEQNLNHDAMYWYRQDPGQGLRLIYYSQIVNDFQKGDIAEGYSVSREKKESFPLTVTSAQKNPTAFYLCASSFRGALYGYTFGSGTRLTVV.

The CDR3 sequence: CASPGRAVLIDLGLVVEKLFF. In nucleotides, the CDR3 is TGTGCCAGCCCAGGCAGGGCCGTTTTAATTGATTTGGGTTTGGTTGTTGAAAAACTGTTTTTT. The V call is TRBV28, the J call TRBJ1-4; tentative D call: TRBD1 (5 bases). Trimming stripped 8 bases from V and 7 bases from J, with 38 bases between. The CDR3 contains 21 residues. Germline CDR1 reads MDHEN; CDR2 reads SYDVKM. Full variable domain (outside the CDR3, taken from reference TRBV28 and TRBJ1-4): DVKVTQSSRYLVKRTGEKVFLECVQDMDHENMFWYRQDPGLGLRLIYFSYDVKMKEKGDIPEGYSVSREKKERFSLILESASTNQTSMYLCASPGRAVLIDLGLVVEKLFFGSGTQLSVL.

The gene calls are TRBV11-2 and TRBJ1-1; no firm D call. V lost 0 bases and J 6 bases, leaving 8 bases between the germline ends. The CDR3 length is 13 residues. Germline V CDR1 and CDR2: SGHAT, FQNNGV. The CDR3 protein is CASSLDRGPEAFF. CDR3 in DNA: TGTGCCAGCAGCTTAGATCGGGGTCCTGAAGCTTTCTTT.

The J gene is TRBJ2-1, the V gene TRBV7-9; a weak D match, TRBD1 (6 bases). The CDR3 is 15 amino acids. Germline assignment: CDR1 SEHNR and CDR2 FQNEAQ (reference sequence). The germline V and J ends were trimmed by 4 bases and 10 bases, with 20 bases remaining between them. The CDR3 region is CASSSRQDKEGEQFF. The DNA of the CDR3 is TGTGCCAGCAGCTCCCGACAGGATAAAGAGGGAGAGCAGTTCTTC.

CDR3 loop: CATDRGLPNTEAFF. In DNA, the CDR3 is TGTGCCACCGACAGGGGACTCCCGAACACTGAAGCTTTCTTT. This chain links TRBV19 with TRBJ1-1; TRBD1 matches 8 bases. J gave up 1 base and V 10 bases, and 8 bases lay outside the gene matches. Germline loops: CDR1 LNHDA, CDR2 SQIVND (reference sequence). The CDR3 sequence is 14 residues long. The variable domain in full, with the rest retrieved from reference TRBV19 and TRBJ1-1, is DGGITQSPKYLFRKEGQNVTLSCEQNLNHDAMYWYRQDPGQGLRLIYYSQIVNDFQKGDIAEGYSVSREKKESFPLTVTSAQKNPTAFYLCATDRGLPNTEAFFGQGTRLTVV.

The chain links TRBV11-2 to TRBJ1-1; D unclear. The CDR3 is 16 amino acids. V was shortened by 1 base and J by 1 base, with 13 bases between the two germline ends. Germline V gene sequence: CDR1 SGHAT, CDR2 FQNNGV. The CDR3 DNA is TGTGCCAGCAGCTTAGGCTTCGGAAGAGGGAACACTGAAGCTTTCTTT. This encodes CASSLGFGRGNTEAFF.

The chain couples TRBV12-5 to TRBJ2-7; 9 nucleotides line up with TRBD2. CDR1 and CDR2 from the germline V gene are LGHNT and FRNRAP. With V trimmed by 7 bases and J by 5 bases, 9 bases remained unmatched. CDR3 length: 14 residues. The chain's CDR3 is CASVRGTSWDEQYF. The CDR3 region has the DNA TGTGCTAGTGTCCGGGGGACTAGCTGGGACGAGCAGTACTTC.

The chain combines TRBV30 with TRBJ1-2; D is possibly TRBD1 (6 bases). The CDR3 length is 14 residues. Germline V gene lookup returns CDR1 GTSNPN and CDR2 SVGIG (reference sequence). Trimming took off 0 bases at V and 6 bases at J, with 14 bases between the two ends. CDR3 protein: CAWSVRTGWDGYTF. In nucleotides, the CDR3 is TGTGCCTGGAGTGTACGAACAGGGTGGGATGGCTACACCTTC.

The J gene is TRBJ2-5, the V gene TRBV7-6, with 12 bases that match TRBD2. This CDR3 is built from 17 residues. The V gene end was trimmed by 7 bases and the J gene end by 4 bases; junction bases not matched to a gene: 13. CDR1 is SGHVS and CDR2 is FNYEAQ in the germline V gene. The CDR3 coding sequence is TGTGCCAGCACCCTCATTGGTTCTAGCGGGGGGGGAGAGACCCAGTACTTC. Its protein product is CASTLIGSSGGGETQYF.

CDR3 residues: CAWSRTGGYNEQFF. The CDR3 coding sequence is TGTGCCTGGAGCAGGACAGGGGGCTACAATGAGCAGTTCTTC. The chain couples TRBV30 to TRBJ2-1; 10 bases are shared with TRBD1. The ends lost 3 bases at V and 3 bases at J; junction bases unmatched: 2. Germline lookup yields CDR1 GTSNPN and CDR2 SVGIG (reference sequence). The CDR3 is 14 amino acids.

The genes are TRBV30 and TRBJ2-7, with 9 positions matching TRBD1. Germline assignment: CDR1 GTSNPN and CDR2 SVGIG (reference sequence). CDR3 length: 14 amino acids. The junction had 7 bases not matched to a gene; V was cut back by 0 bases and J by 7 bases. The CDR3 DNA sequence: TGTGCCTGGAGTGTAGGGACAGGGAGTTGGGAGCAGTACTTC. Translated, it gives CAWSVGTGSWEQYF.

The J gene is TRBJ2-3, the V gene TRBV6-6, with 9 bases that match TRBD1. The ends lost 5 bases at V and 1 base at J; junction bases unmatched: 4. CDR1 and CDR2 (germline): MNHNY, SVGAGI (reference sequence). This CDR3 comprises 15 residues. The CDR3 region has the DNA TGTGCCAGCAGTGCCCGGGACAGGGGCACAGATACGCAGTATTTT. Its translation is CASSARDRGTDTQYF.

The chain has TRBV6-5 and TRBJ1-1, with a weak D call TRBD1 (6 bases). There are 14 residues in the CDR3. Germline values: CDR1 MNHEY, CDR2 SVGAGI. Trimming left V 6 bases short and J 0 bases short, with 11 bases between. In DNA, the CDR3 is TGTGCCAGCAGAAGGACAGCCATGAACACTGAAGCTTTCTTT. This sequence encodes CASRRTAMNTEAFF.

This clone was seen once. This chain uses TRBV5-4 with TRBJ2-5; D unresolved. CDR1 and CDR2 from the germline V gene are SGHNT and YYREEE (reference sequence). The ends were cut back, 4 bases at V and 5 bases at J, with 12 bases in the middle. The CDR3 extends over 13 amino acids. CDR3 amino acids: CASSPRSGETQYF. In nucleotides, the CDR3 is TGTGCCAGCAGCCCGCGGTCGGGTGAGACCCAGTACTTC.

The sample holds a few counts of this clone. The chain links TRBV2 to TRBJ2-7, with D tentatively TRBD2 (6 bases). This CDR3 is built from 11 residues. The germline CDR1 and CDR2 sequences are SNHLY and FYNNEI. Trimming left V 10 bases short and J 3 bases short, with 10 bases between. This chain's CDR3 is CATRRGYEQYF. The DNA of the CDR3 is TGTGCCACCCGGCGGGGCTACGAGCAGTACTTC.

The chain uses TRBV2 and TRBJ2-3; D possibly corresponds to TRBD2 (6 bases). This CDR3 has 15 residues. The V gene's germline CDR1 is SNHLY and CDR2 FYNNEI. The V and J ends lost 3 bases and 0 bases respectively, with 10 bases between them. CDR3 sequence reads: CASSEAGPSTDTQYF. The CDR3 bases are TGTGCCAGCAGTGAGGCGGGGCCCAGCACAGATACGCAGTATTTT.